This entry describes one TCR beta chain. These data belong to a study of blood T cell repertoires in COVID-19. The repertoire was sequenced with immunoSEQ multiplex PCR; TCRdb's copy has only in-frame clones and lacks some. The profile shows 240,000 or so clones, approximately 87% of them singletons. The CDR3 loop spans 14 amino acids. Germline CDR1 SNHLY, CDR2 FYNNEI. Trimming pared 3 bases from V and 7 bases from J, leaving 15 bases between. Material: peripheral blood. This receptor was obtained from a man aged 55 to 69 with acute or convalescent COVID-19. The rearrangement links TRBV2 to TRBJ1-2; D may be TRBD1 (5 bases). The CDR3 DNA sequence: TGTGCCAGCAGTGAGTCCAGGGCTATATCTGGCTACACCTTC. Protein product: CASSESRAISGYTF.